This T cell receptor (beta chain) was sequenced for a study of cytomegalovirus exposure and HLA in healthy donors. This clone was observed a handful of times. TCRdb's copy holds only in-frame clones and misses some; the assay was immunoSEQ multiplex PCR. The repertoire consists of approximately 150,000 clones, with approximately 86% occurring once and the leading ten covering 2.7%. There are 14 residues in the CDR3. Trimming stripped 0 bases from V and 3 bases from J, with 8 bases between. CDR1 is KGHSH and CDR2 is LQKENI in the germline V gene. The specimen sequenced was PBMCs. The gene calls are TRBV18 and TRBJ1-1, with TRBD1 as a possible D gene (5 bases). The receptor's source is a man between 18 and 29 years old in good health and CMV-seropositive. CDR3 in DNA: TGTGCCAGCTCACCACCGGGGCGCCACACTGAAGCTTTCTTT. It encodes CASSPPGRHTEAFF.